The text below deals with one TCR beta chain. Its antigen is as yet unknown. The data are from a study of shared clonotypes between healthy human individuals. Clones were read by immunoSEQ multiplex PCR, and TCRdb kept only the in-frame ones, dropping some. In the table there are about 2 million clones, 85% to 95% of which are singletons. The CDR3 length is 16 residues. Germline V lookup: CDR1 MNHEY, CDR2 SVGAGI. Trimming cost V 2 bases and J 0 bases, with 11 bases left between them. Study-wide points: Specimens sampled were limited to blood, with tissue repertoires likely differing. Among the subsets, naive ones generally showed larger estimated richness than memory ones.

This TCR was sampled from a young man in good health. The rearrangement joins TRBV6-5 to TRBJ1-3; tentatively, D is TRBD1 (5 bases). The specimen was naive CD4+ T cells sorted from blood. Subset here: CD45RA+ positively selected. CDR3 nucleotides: TGTGCCAGCAGTTACCCAGGGAGCTACTCTGGAAACACCATATATTTT. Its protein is CASSYPGSYSGNTIYF.